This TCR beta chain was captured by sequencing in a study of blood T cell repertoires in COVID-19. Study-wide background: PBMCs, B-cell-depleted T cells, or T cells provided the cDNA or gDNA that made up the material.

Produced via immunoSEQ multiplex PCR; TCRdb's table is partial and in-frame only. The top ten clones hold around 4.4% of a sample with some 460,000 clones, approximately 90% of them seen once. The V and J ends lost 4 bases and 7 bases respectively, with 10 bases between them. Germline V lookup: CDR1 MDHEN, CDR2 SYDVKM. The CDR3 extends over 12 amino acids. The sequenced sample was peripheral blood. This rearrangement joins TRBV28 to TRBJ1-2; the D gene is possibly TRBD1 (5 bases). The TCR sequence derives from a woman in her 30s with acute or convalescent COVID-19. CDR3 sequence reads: CASSSGTSGYTF. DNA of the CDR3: TGTGCCAGCAGTTCGGGGACTTCTGGCTACACCTTC.